A single sample gave rise to the 8 T cell receptor beta chains below, sequenced in a study of a mutant IDH1 vaccine in newly diagnosed glioma. Sequencing was performed with immunoSEQ multiplex PCR; in TCRdb, only in-frame clones are kept and a portion is missing. The table has about 72,000 clones, less than 90% seen once. This sample's time point: week 35, safety follow-up. Vaccine doses each comprised 300 ug of mutant IDH1 20-mer peptide, with topical imiquimod. These TCRs' antigens remain unknown. Sequencing was performed on PBMCs, taken from a glioma patient whose treatment included an IDH1 peptide vaccine. These receptors were taken from a man between 18 and 35 years old with glioma.

The J gene is TRBJ2-7, the V gene TRBV4-3, with D perhaps TRBD2 (6 bases). The germline V gene encodes CDR1 LGHNA and CDR2 YSLEER. This CDR3 spans 16 amino acids. Trimming left V 4 bases short and J 7 bases short, with 23 bases between. Written as DNA, the CDR3 is TGCGCCAGCAGCCGGGGATTTAGCGGCACCCGTGCAGAGCAGTACTTC. Amino acid sequence: CASSRGFSGTRAEQYF.

The chain recombines TRBV4-2 with TRBJ2-7; D is possibly TRBD1 or TRBD2 (5 bases each). V gave up 0 bases and J gave up 3 bases, with 12 bases separating them. Germline loops: CDR1 LGHNA, CDR2 YNFKEQ. The CDR3 has 15 amino acids. Here the CDR3 reads CASSQDRGRNYEQYF. Here the CDR3 DNA reads TGTGCCAGCAGCCAAGATCGGGGCAGAAACTACGAGCAGTACTTC.

The rearrangement links TRBV7-9 to TRBJ1-6; D is undetermined. The CDR3 contains 15 residues. Looked up from germline, CDR1 is SEHNR and CDR2 is FQNEAQ (reference sequence). The ends were cut back, 1 base at V and 8 bases at J, with 12 bases in the middle. The CDR3 DNA reads TGTGCCAGCAGCTTAGTCGAAGGGTTAGATTCACCCCTCCACTTT. Its translation is CASSLVEGLDSPLHF.

The count of this clone is one. This rearrangement joins TRBV18 to TRBJ2-7, with 8 bases identical to TRBD1. With 6 bases clipped from V and 7 bases from J, the junction kept 17 bases outside the gene matches. Germline lookup yields CDR1 KGHSH and CDR2 LQKENI. CDR3 length equals 16 residues. This CDR3 is CASSSLPTGDLGEQYF. The CDR3 region has the DNA TGTGCCAGCTCTTCCCTCCCGACAGGGGACTTGGGAGAGCAGTACTTC.

The J gene is TRBJ1-1, the V gene TRBV19; D unclear. The germline V gene has CDR1 LNHDA and CDR2 SQIVND (reference sequence). Trimming took 3 bases from V and 1 from J, leaving 12 bases between them. The CDR3 length is 15 residues. In DNA form, the CDR3 reads TGTGCCAGTAGTATGTCGGCTTTGGAGAACACTGAAGCTTTCTTT. It specifies CASSMSALENTEAFF.

The J gene is TRBJ1-4, the V gene TRBV7-9, with 9 bases matching TRBD1. The junction had 8 bases not matched to a gene; V was cut back by 1 base and J by 8 bases. This CDR3 contains 16 residues. CDR1 and CDR2 from the germline V gene are SEHNR and FQNEAQ (reference sequence). The CDR3 region is CASSLGTGTGSEKLFF. CDR3 coding DNA: TGTGCCAGCAGCTTAGGGACCGGGACAGGGTCCGAAAAACTGTTTTTT.

The chain carries TRBV5-4 and TRBJ2-6; D is possibly TRBD1 (5 bases). The V gene lost 0 bases and the J gene lost 0 bases, with 7 bases spanning the gap. The CDR3 is 16 residues long. Germline assignment: CDR1 SGHNT and CDR2 YYREEE (reference sequence). CDR3 nucleotides: TGTGCCAGCAGCTTGGACAGGATCTCTGGGGCCAACGTCCTGACTTTC. Its protein is CASSLDRISGANVLTF.

This clone was recorded a few times. The J gene is TRBJ1-2, the V gene TRBV19; TRBD1 agrees at 8 bases. Trimming at V came to 2 bases and at J to 8 bases, leaving 4 bases not matched to a gene. The CDR3 has 13 residues. The germline V gene encodes CDR1 LNHDA and CDR2 SQIVND (reference sequence). The CDR3: CASSIRQGPGYTF. The CDR3 DNA is TGTGCCAGTAGTATACGACAGGGGCCGGGCTACACCTTC.